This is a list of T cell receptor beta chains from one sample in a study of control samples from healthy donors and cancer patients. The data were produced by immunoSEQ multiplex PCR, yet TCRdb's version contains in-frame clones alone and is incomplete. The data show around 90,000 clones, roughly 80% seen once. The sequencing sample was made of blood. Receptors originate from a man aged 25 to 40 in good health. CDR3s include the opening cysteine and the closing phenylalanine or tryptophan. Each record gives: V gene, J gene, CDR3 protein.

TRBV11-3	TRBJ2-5	CASSLAGTGMTQYF
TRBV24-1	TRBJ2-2	CATSDTGQGNTGELFF
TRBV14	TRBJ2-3	CASSWTGADTQYF
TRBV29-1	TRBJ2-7	CSVEVAGDDSYEQYF
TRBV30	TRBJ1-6	CAWNSEWDSPLHF
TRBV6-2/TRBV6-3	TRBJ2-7	CASSYSSSGEYEQYF
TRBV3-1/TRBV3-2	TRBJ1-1	CASSGPGQGYAEAFF
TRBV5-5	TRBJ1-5	CASSPDDEPTNQPQHF
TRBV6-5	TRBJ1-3	CASRSSGNTIYF
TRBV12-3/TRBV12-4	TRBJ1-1	CASSSDRNTEAFF
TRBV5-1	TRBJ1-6	CASSLGGYGPLHF
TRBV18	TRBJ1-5	CASSNEWDQPQHF
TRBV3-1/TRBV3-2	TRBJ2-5	CASSPLFLAVTEETQYF
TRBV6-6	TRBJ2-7	CASSKTAYEQYF
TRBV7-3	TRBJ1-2	CASSLTQGANGYTF
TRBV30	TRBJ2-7	CAWSRGQGIYEQYF
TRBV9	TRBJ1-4	CANSLGQGGEKLFF
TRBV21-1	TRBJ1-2	CASSNRGDGYTF
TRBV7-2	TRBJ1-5	CASSWQNQPQHF
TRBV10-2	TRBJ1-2	CASSDRGGYGYTF
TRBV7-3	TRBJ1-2	CASSLTNRGDGYTF
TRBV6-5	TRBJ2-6	CASSPRRAGANVLTF
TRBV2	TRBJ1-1	CASSSTRGTEAFF
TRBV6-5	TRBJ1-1	CASSTLVNTEAFF
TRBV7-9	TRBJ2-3	CASSLRGGGPEDTQYF
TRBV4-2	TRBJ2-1	CASSQDPRTGWNEQFF